These T cell receptor beta chains were read from a single sample in a study of T cells in Graves' hyperthyroidism and ophthalmopathy. TCRdb reanalysed the multiplex PCR reads using MiXCR and keeps one entry per CDR3 protein. This table has some 510,000 distinct CDR3 sequences, roughly 50% appearing once. The sequencing sample was made of peripheral blood or thyroid tissue (not recorded which). The receptors derive from a woman aged 18 to 35 with Graves' hyperthyroidism. CDR3s include the opening cysteine and the closing phenylalanine or tryptophan. A D gene is named only where the DNA matches it firmly. Clone sizes are given selectively: once, few, many, or a class where the clone is expanded.

cdr3_length	clone_size	d_call	v_call	j_call	cdr3_nt	cdr3_aa
13	few	-	TRBV7-2	TRBJ1-1	TGTGCCAGCAGCGTACATTTGGGGGCTGAAGCTTTCTTT	CASSVHLGAEAFF
15	few	-	TRBV7-3	TRBJ1-2	TGTGCCAGCAGACCTCACAGGACAGCTAACTATGGCTACACCTTC	CASRPHRTANYGYTF
15	-	TRBD2	TRBV7-9	TRBJ2-5	TGTGCCAGCAGCTGGGACGGACTAGTCAAAGAGACCCAGTACTTC	CASSWDGLVKETQYF
13	few	TRBD1	TRBV29-1	TRBJ1-2	TGCAGCGTCGTCAGGGGGCTAACGGGTGGCTACACCTTC	CSVVRGLTGGYTF
16	many	TRBD2	TRBV24-1	TRBJ2-5	TGTGCCACCAGTGACGGAGGTAGCGGGATAGGGGAGACCCAGTACTTC	CATSDGGSGIGETQYF
17	few	TRBD2	TRBV7-2	TRBJ2-7	TGTGCCAGCAGTTACGGCGGGACTAGCGGGGACGCCTACGAGCAGTACTTC	CASSYGGTSGDAYEQYF
13	many	-	TRBV20-1	TRBJ1-2	TGCAGTGCTTCCTTGGCGCGAAACTATGGCTACACCTTC	CSASLARNYGYTF
16	-	-	TRBV19	TRBJ1-6	TGTGCCAGTAGTATAGGAGACAGAGTTGGTAATTCACCCCTCCACTTT	CASSIGDRVGNSPLHF
17	many	-	TRBV24-1	TRBJ1-4	TGTGCCACCAGTGATTTGCAGGCCTCGGACACCAACCACCCCCACCCTTTT	CATSDLQASDTNHPHPF
16	-	TRBD1	TRBV25-1	TRBJ1-1	TGTGCCAGCAGTGCTCAGGGAGGGGGCGGTTTCACTGAAGCTTTCTTT	CASSAQGGGGFTEAFF
15	-	-	TRBV7-2	TRBJ2-7	TGTGCCAGCAGCTTAGGCGTCAAACCCCACTACGAGCAGTACTTC	CASSLGVKPHYEQYF
13	-	-	TRBV15	TRBJ1-5	TGTGCCACCAGGACGTTCACAGATCAGCCCCAGCATTTT	CATRTFTDQPQHF
13	once	TRBD1	TRBV12-3/TRBV12-4	TRBJ1-2	TGTACCAGCAGTCCACAGGGGAATCATGGCTACACCTTC	CTSSPQGNHGYTF
15	few	TRBD1	TRBV12-3/TRBV12-4	TRBJ1-5	TGTGCCAGCAGTTTTGGGACAGGGTCCTCTCAGCCCCAGCATTTT	CASSFGTGSSQPQHF
14	-	-	TRBV20-1	TRBJ1-1	TGCAGTGCTGCCCTGGGGGGCTCGAACACTGAAGCTTTCTTT	CSAALGGSNTEAFF